The text below deals with one T cell receptor (beta chain). What it binds is not known. Method: immunoSEQ multiplex PCR; TCRdb's copy keeps in-frame clones and lacks some. The sample contains fewer than 400,000 clones, 60% to 80% of which appear only once. This CDR3 has 14 residues. Trimming cost V 1 base and J 1 base, with 7 bases left between them. Germline V lookup: CDR1 LGHNA, CDR2 YSLEER. These data come from a study of cytotoxic CD8 clonotypes in ibrutinib-treated CLL. Study overall: IGHV unmutated fewer than 18; relapsed/refractory 11; treatment-naive roughly 15.

Findings and limits, study-wide: Pretreatment clonality was elevated relative to age-matched healthy donors and paralleled circulating CD8+ T-cell counts. Clonality grew at ibrutinib response; at progression, it decreased back toward baseline.

This chain uses TRBV4-3 with TRBJ1-1, with D unclear. Sample: PBMCs, taken after 36 months of ibrutinib treatment. This TCR was sampled from a human donor with chronic lymphocytic leukemia. CDR3: CASSQGPGNTEAFF. As DNA, the CDR3 is TGCGCCAGCAGCCAAGGACCGGGGAACACTGAAGCTTTCTTT.